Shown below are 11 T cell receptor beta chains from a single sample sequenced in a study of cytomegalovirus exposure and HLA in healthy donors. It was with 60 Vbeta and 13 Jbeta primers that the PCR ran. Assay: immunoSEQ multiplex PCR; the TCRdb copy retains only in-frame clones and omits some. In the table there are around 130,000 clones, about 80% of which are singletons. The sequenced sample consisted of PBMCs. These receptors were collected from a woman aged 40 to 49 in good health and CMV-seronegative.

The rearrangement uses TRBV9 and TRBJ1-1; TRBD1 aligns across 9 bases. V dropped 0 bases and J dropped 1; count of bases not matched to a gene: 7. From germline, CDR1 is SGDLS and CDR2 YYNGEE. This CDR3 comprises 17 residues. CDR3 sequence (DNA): TGTGCCAGCAGCGTAGGGGCCCTGACAGGGGGGAACACTGAAGCTTTCTTT. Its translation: CASSVGALTGGNTEAFF. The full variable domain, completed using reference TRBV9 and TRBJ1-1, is DSGVTQTPKHLITATGQRVTLRCSPRSGDLSVYWYQQSLDQGLQFLIQYYNGEERAKGNILERFSAQQFPDLHSELNLSSLELGDSALYFCASSVGALTGGNTEAFFGQGTRLTVV.

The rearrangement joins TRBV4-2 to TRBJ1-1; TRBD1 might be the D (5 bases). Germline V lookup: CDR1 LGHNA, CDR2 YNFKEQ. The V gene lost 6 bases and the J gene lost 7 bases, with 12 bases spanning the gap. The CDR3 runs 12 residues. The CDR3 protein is CASRPDTLEAFF. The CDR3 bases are TGTGCCAGCAGACCGGACACCCTTGAAGCTTTCTTT.

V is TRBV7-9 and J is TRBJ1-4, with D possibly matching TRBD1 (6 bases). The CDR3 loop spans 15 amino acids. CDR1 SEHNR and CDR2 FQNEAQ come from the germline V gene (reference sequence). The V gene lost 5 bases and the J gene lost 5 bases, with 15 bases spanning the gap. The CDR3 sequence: CASSTSGTPNEKLFF. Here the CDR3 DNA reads TGTGCCAGCAGCACTTCCGGGACACCGAATGAAAAACTGTTTTTT.

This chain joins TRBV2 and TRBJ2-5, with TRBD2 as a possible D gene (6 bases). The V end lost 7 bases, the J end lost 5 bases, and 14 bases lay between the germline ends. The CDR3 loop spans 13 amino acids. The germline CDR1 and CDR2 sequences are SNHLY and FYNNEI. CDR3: CASTGGNWETQYF. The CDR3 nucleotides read TGTGCCAGCACTGGAGGGAACTGGGAGACCCAGTACTTC. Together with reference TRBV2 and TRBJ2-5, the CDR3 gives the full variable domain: EPEVTQTPSHQVTQMGQEVILRCVPISNHLYFYWYRQILGQKVEFLVSFYNNEISEKSEIFDDQFSVERPDGSNFTLKIRSTKLEDSAMYFCASTGGNWETQYFGPGTRLLVL.

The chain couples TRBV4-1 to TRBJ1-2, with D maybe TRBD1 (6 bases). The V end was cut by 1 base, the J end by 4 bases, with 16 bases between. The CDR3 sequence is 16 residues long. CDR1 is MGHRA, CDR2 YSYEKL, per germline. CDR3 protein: CASSQGGGQTLYGYTF. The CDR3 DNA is TGCGCCAGCAGCCAAGGGGGGGGGCAGACCCTCTATGGCTACACCTTC.

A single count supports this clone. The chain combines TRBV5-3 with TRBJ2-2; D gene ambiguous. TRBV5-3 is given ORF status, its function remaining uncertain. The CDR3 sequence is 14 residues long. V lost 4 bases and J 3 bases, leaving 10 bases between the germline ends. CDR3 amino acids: CARSEAEDTGELFF. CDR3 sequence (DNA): TGTGCCAGAAGCGAAGCAGAGGACACCGGGGAGCTGTTTTTT.

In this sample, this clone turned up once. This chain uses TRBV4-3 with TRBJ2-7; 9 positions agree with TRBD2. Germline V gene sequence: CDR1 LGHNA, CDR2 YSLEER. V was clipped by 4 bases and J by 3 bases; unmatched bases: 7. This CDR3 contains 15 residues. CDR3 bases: TGCGCCAGCAGCCCCTCTCGAGCGGGAGGCTACGAGCAGTACTTC. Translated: CASSPSRAGGYEQYF.

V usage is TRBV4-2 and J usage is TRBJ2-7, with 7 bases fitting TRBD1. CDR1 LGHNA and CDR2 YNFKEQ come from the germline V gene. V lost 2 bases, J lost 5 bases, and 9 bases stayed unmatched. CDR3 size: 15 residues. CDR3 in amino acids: CASSQRDRGMDEQYF. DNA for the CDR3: TGTGCCAGCAGCCAACGGGACAGAGGGATGGACGAGCAGTACTTC.

The CDR3 protein is CASSQGTGIEALNEQYF. DNA for the CDR3: TGCGCCAGCAGTCAAGGGACAGGCATTGAGGCACTTAACGAGCAGTACTTC. The chain combines TRBV23-1 with TRBJ2-7, with 8 nucleotides matching TRBD1. TRBV23-1 is reported as an ORF; its role is uncertain. The V and J ends lost 2 bases and 5 bases, in that order; junction bases with no gene match: 14. The CDR3 length is 17 residues.

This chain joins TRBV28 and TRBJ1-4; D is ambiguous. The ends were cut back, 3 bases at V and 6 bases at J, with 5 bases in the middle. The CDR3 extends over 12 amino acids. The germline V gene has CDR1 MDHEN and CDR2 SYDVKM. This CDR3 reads CASSFRYEKLFF. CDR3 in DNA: TGTGCCAGCAGTTTCCGGTATGAAAAACTGTTTTTT.

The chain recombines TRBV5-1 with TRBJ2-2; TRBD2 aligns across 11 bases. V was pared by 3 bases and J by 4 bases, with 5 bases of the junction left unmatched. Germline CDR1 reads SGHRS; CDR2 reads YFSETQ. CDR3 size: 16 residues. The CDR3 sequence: CASSSSSGGATGELFF. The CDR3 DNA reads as TGCGCCAGCAGCTCCAGTAGCGGGGGGGCCACCGGGGAGCTGTTTTTT.